Described below is a single T cell receptor beta chain sequence and its context. Its target is not known. The source of the sample is a study of monozygotic twins with inflammatory bowel disease. Germline CDR1 is MNHEY and CDR2 is SMNVEV (reference sequence). This CDR3 region has 17 residues. Each sample had eight separate cDNA synthesis reactions. Using TCRalpha and TCRbeta cDNA, the researchers carried out two nested PCRs that lasted around 15 and 10 cycles. TCRdb re-called the 5' RACE reads and shows each CDR3 protein once, DNA omitted. The table lists 200,000 to 250,000 distinct CDR3 sequences. Study observations and caveats: By inverse Simpson index, TCRbeta diversity was lower in IBD patients than in healthy co-twins.

This sequence originates from a human donor with ulcerative colitis or Crohn's disease, or a healthy co-twin of an affected twin (not recorded which). The chain is built from TRBV27 and TRBJ1-1; the D gene TCRdb calls, TRBD1, cannot be checked with no DNA. The material sequenced was blood. This chain's CDR3 is CASSLGGHFAATTEAFF.